The entry below describes one TCR beta chain. This record belongs to a study of blood T cell repertoires in COVID-19. At the level of the study: Spain, Italy and the United States supplied samples that represented acute and convalescent COVID-19. PBMCs, B-cell-depleted T cells, or T cells provided the cDNA or gDNA that made up the material.

Enrollment of patients from Seattle took place during active infection, with longitudinal follow-up. Per the original methods: Cell counts per sample came from amplifying reference gene primers. The assay was immunoSEQ multiplex PCR, and TCRdb's table has in-frame clones only and misses some. That table supplies the V and J calls and clone size; D and trimming were determined from the DNA. The sample consists of 300,000 to 400,000 clones, 85% to 90% of them appearing once. The receptor was derived from a woman in her 50s with COVID-19, enrolled during active disease. The sample comprised peripheral blood.

CDR3 coding DNA: TGTGCCAGCAGCAAAGCGCGAAAAGCGGGGGGAACGTACAATGAGCAGTTCTTC. As protein: CASSKARKAGGTYNEQFF. The chain is built from TRBV21-1 and TRBJ2-1; TRBD2, the table's D call, was not compared with the DNA. TRBV21-1 is a known pseudogene. The CDR3 covers 18 residues.